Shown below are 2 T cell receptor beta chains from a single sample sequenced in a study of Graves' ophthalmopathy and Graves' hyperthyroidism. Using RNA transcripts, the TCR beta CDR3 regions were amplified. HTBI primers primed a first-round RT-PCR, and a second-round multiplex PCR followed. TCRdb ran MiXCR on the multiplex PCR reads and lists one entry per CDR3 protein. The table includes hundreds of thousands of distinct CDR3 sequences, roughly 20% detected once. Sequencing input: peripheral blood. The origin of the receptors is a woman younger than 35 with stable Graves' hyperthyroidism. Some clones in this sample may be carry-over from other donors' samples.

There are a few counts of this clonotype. CDR3 nucleotide sequence: TGTGCCAGCAGCTCCTCCCCGGGAGGACAGAATAGCAATCAGCCCCAGCATTTT. Translating it yields CASSSSPGGQNSNQPQHF. This chain connects TRBV11-1 to TRBJ1-5; possibly TRBD1 for D (6 bases). Germline V lookup: CDR1 SGHAT, CDR2 FQDESV (reference sequence). Trimming stripped 4 bases from V and 0 bases from J, with 19 bases between. The length of the CDR3 is 18 residues.

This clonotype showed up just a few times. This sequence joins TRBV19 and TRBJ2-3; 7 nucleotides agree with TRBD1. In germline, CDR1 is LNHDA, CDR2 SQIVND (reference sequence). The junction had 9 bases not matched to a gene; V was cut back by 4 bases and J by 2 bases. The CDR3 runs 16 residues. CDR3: CASSTGQARHTDTQYF. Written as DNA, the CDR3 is TGTGCCAGTAGTACTGGACAGGCCCGACACACAGATACGCAGTATTTT.